These 23 T cell receptor beta chains originate from one sample sequenced in a study of a mutant IDH1 vaccine in newly diagnosed glioma. Time point denoted: week 47, end of study. In the vaccine, a single dose held 300 ug of the mutant IDH1 20-mer peptide, along with topical imiquimod. Their target antigens are unknown. Sequencing was performed with immunoSEQ multiplex PCR; in TCRdb, only in-frame clones are kept and a portion is missing. This table has fewer than 70,000 clones, roughly four fifths appearing once. This specimen consisted of PBMCs, obtained from a glioma patient whose treatment included an IDH1 peptide vaccine. The receptors were gathered from a man under 40 with glioma.

J is TRBJ2-6 and V is TRBV29-1; weak D call: TRBD1 (6 bases). V was trimmed by 5 bases and J by 2 bases, leaving 10 bases between them. CDR3 length equals 14 residues. CDR1 is SQVTM, CDR2 ANQGSEA, per germline. DNA for the CDR3: TGCAGCGTTAAACAGGGCCCTGGGGCCAACGTCCTGACTTTC. Translating it yields CSVKQGPGANVLTF.

The V call is TRBV6-5, the J call TRBJ1-2; D call uncertain. In germline, CDR1 is MNHEY, CDR2 SVGAGI. This CDR3 region has 13 residues. Trimming removed 6 bases at V and 7 bases at J, with 15 bases between. The CDR3 protein is CASSLLQYSGYTF. The CDR3 DNA follows: TGTGCCAGCAGCTTACTACAGTACTCTGGCTACACCTTC.

The gene calls are TRBV4-1 and TRBJ1-2; no firm D call. Per germline, CDR1 MGHRA and CDR2 YSYEKL. Trimming removed 1 base from V and 4 bases from J, with 16 bases in between. The CDR3 has 16 residues. CDR3 amino acids: CASSQVMVGIGYGYTF. The CDR3 DNA reads TGCGCCAGCAGCCAAGTTATGGTTGGGATCGGCTATGGCTACACCTTC.

The chain carries TRBV4-1 and TRBJ1-6; TRBD1 agrees at 7 bases. The germline V gene encodes CDR1 MGHRA and CDR2 YSYEKL. V shed 0 bases and J 4 bases; nucleotides not matched to a gene: 12. The CDR3 runs to 19 residues. The CDR3 spells CASSQDYTVAGGYNSPLHF. DNA for the CDR3: TGCGCCAGCAGCCAAGATTATACAGTAGCAGGGGGTTATAATTCACCCCTCCACTTT.

The chain carries TRBV21-1 and TRBJ2-2. TRBV21-1 is shown as a pseudogene. The CDR3 runs 16 residues. The CDR3, as DNA: TGTGCCAGCAGCAACGCCGGGACCAAGAACACCGGGGAGCTGTTTTTT. Its protein is CASSNAGTKNTGELFF.

This clone showed up just a few times. This chain joins TRBV7-6 and TRBJ2-7; the match to TRBD1 covers 9 bases. V was clipped by 4 bases and J by 6 bases; unmatched bases: 10. CDR1 SGHVS and CDR2 FNYEAQ come from the germline V gene. This CDR3 region has 15 residues. CDR3 sequence: CASSSPRDRESEQYF. In DNA, the CDR3 is TGTGCCAGCAGCTCCCCTAGGGACAGGGAGAGCGAGCAGTACTTC. Using reference TRBV7-6 and TRBJ2-7 for the parts outside the CDR3, the full variable domain is GAGVSQSPRYKVTKRGQDVALRCDPISGHVSLYWYRQALGQGPEFLTYFNYEAQQDKSGLPNDRFSAERPEGSISTLTIQRTEQRDSAMYRCASSSPRDRESEQYFGPGTRLTVT.

The chain uses TRBV10-3 and TRBJ2-5; TRBD1 might be the D (6 bases). The J call is uncertain, as TRBJ2-7 better fits the DNA end. Per germline, CDR1 ENHRY and CDR2 SYGVKD. CDR3 length: 13 residues. The CDR3 is CAISVEQGYEQYF. The CDR3 region has the DNA TGTGCCATCAGTGTAGAACAGGGATACGAGCAGTACTTC.

The chain links TRBV10-3 to TRBJ1-1; D is ambiguous. With 2 bases removed from V and 1 base from J, the gap between germline ends came to 5 bases. The CDR3 is 13 residues long. Germline values: CDR1 ENHRY, CDR2 SYGVKD. CDR3 protein: CAISEAQNTEAFF. CDR3 in DNA: TGTGCCATCAGTGAGGCCCAGAACACTGAAGCTTTCTTT.

This chain joins TRBV5-1 and TRBJ2-5; TRBD2 matches 11 bases. Germline V CDR1 and CDR2: SGHRS, YFSETQ. This CDR3 contains 18 residues. Trimming removed 0 bases from V and 5 bases from J; junction bases left unmatched: 12. The CDR3 sequence is CASSLGLAGGTRKETQYF. The DNA of the CDR3 is TGCGCCAGCAGCTTGGGGCTAGCGGGGGGTACCAGGAAGGAGACCCAGTACTTC.

The V gene is TRBV6-1, the J gene TRBJ2-1; TRBD1 aligns across 7 bases. V was pared by 1 base and J by 5 bases, with 8 bases of the junction left unmatched. Germline assignment: CDR1 MNHNS and CDR2 SASEGT. This CDR3 is 16 amino acids long. The CDR3 reads CASSEVPGQRNNEQFF. As DNA, the CDR3 is TGTGCCAGCAGTGAAGTCCCGGGACAGAGAAACAATGAGCAGTTCTTC.

This chain links TRBV6-5 with TRBJ1-1; no definite D call. The CDR3 sequence is 13 residues long. V gave up 6 bases and J gave up 8 bases, with 16 bases separating them. CDR1 and CDR2 from the germline V gene are MNHEY and SVGAGI. This CDR3 reads CASRRRRTEEAFF. As DNA, the CDR3 is TGTGCCAGCAGAAGGAGACGGACGGAGGAAGCTTTCTTT.

The chain recombines TRBV5-1 with TRBJ1-3; a possible D gene is TRBD1 (5 bases). The CDR3 is made up of 17 amino acids. Trimming stripped 0 bases from V and 4 bases from J, with 17 bases between. The germline CDR1 and CDR2 sequences are SGHRS and YFSETQ. CDR3 DNA sequence: TGCGCCAGCAGCTTGGGTTCCATTGAGGGGAAAGGAAACACCATATATTTT. As protein: CASSLGSIEGKGNTIYF.

This chain connects TRBV6-6 to TRBJ1-6; 9 nucleotides match TRBD1. With V trimmed by 4 bases and J by 7 bases, 5 bases remained unmatched. The germline V gene encodes CDR1 MNHNY and CDR2 SVGAGI (reference sequence). CDR3 size: 15 residues. CDR3 loop: CASSFRDRENSPLHF. The CDR3 DNA reads as TGTGCCAGCAGTTTCCGGGACAGGGAAAATTCACCCCTCCACTTT.

The chain uses TRBV29-1 and TRBJ2-3; either TRBD1 or TRBD2 may fit D (5 bases each). Germline assignment: CDR1 SQVTM and CDR2 ANQGSEA. The CDR3 is 13 amino acids. V was shortened by 1 base and J by 8 bases, with 13 bases between the two germline ends. The CDR3 nucleotides read TGCAGCGTTGAAGTGCAGGGCGGAGGTACGCAGTATTTT. Amino acid sequence: CSVEVQGGGTQYF.

The chain is built from TRBV11-2 and TRBJ2-2, with 8 nucleotides matching TRBD2. The germline gives CDR1 SGHAT, CDR2 FQNNGV. CDR3 size: 14 residues. V shed 5 bases and J 4 bases; nucleotides not matched to a gene: 3. For the CDR3, the DNA is TGTGCCAGCAGCCCGGGAGGGGCCACCGGGGAGCTGTTTTTT. Residues: CASSPGGATGELFF.

The V gene is TRBV11-2, the J gene TRBJ1-1; 8 bases map to TRBD1. CDR1 SGHAT and CDR2 FQNNGV come from the germline V gene. V was pared by 7 bases and J by 11 bases, with 15 bases of the junction left unmatched. The CDR3 loop spans 14 amino acids. CDR3 sequence: CASNPIGQGREAFF. In DNA, the CDR3 is TGTGCCAGCAACCCTATTGGACAGGGCAGAGAGGCTTTCTTT.

V gene TRBV6-6 combines with J gene TRBJ2-7, with 7 bases lining up with TRBD1. The germline CDR1 and CDR2 sequences are MNHNY and SVGAGI (reference sequence). This CDR3 has 14 amino acids. Trimming cost V 2 bases and J 4 bases; bases outside gene matches: 5. The CDR3 region is CASSYRDRAYEQYF. CDR3 in DNA: TGTGCCAGCAGTTACCGGGACAGAGCTTACGAGCAGTACTTC.

The chain recombines TRBV5-1 with TRBJ2-5; 9 bases align to TRBD1. In germline, CDR1 is SGHRS, CDR2 YFSETQ. The CDR3 runs to 13 residues. Trimming removed 4 bases from V and 2 bases from J; junction bases left unmatched: 0. The CDR3: CASSDRGQETQYF. CDR3 sequence (DNA): TGCGCCAGCAGCGACAGGGGGCAAGAGACCCAGTACTTC.

DNA for the CDR3: TGTGCCAGCAGTGAACTTTTGAGCTCTGGGGCCAACGTCCTGACTTTC. This codes for CASSELLSSGANVLTF. This rearrangement joins TRBV2 to TRBJ2-6; D is unresolved. Trimming left V 2 bases short and J 0 bases short, with 8 bases between. This CDR3 has 16 amino acids. In germline, CDR1 is SNHLY, CDR2 FYNNEI.

V is TRBV18 and J is TRBJ2-4; tentatively, D is TRBD1 (6 bases). V was pared by 3 bases and J by 2 bases, with 11 bases between. The V gene's germline CDR1 is KGHSH and CDR2 LQKENI. This CDR3 region has 15 residues. CDR3 DNA: TGTGCCAGCTCACCTAACAGGGATTCCAAAAACATTCAGTACTTC. Residues: CASSPNRDSKNIQYF.

This chain uses TRBV6-5 with TRBJ1-2, with D perhaps matching TRBD1 (6 bases). The CDR3 loop spans 13 amino acids. The germline V gene encodes CDR1 MNHEY and CDR2 SVGAGI. V lost 6 bases and J lost 7, with 15 bases in between. The CDR3: CASRRTTGLGYTF. In DNA, the CDR3 is TGTGCCAGCAGACGCACAACAGGGCTTGGCTACACCTTC.

The chain carries TRBV6-5 and TRBJ1-6; D possibly corresponds to TRBD1 (6 bases). Trimming stripped 10 bases from V and 7 bases from J, with 14 bases between. The CDR3 is 13 amino acids. Germline loops: CDR1 MNHEY, CDR2 SVGAGI. The CDR3 sequence is CATKGQLNSPLHF. In DNA form, the CDR3 reads TGTGCCACCAAGGGACAACTAAATTCACCCCTCCACTTT.

This clone has a handful of counts. This chain joins TRBV4-2 and TRBJ1-1, with D perhaps TRBD1 (5 bases). Germline-derived CDR1 and CDR2 are LGHNA and YNFKEQ. This CDR3 spans 15 amino acids. V was pared by 1 base and J by 0 bases, with 9 bases between. CDR3 sequence reads: CASSQGPGLNTEAFF. The DNA of the CDR3 is TGTGCCAGCAGCCAAGGCCCGGGGCTGAACACTGAAGCTTTCTTT.